This TCR beta chain was documented in a study of technical replicates of blood from several donors. Only in-frame clones appear in the TCRdb table, and some are missing; sequencing was by immunoSEQ multiplex PCR. Of some 78,000 clones listed, roughly 93% are singletons. The CDR3 contains 17 residues. V lost 0 bases and J lost 4, with 16 bases in between. Germline V gene lookup returns CDR1 LNHNV and CDR2 YYDKDF (reference sequence). The chain uses TRBV15 and TRBJ1-5; D call uncertain. The specimen sequenced was T cells isolated from PBMCs. The sequence came from a human donor in good health. CDR3 in amino acids: CATSRDLLWGGNQPQHF. As DNA, the CDR3 is TGTGCCACCAGCAGAGACCTGCTTTGGGGAGGTAATCAGCCCCAGCATTTT.